This TCR beta chain came from a study of T cells after somatic rescue of genetic block. There are 12 residues in the CDR3. Germline V gene sequence: CDR1 SEHNR, CDR2 FQNEAQ (reference sequence). Trimming pared 1 base from V and 7 bases from J, leaving 7 bases between. Assay: immunoSEQ multiplex PCR; the TCRdb copy retains only in-frame clones and omits some. Of more than 70,000 clones in the sample, about 90% were seen once. This receptor was identified in a woman between 18 and 30 years old. Sample: peripheral blood mononuclear cells (PBMCs). The genes are TRBV7-9 and TRBJ1-1; no clear D gene. DNA of the CDR3: TGTGCCAGCAGCTTAGACGGACTTGAAGCTTTCTTT. Its protein product is CASSLDGLEAFF.